The present T cell receptor (beta chain) was sequenced within a study of molecular identifiers for immune sequencing clone quantification. CDR1 and CDR2 (germline): SQVTM, ANQGSEA. V lost 0 bases to trimming and J lost 1 base, with 9 bases between them. The CDR3 is made up of 14 amino acids. Naive CD8 T cell sorting was performed on the CD8+CD4-CCR7+CD45RA+ phenotype. Each CDR3 protein gets one entry after TCRdb re-called the PCR reads with MiXCR. The repertoire holds 490,000 or so distinct CDR3 sequences, with under 30% as singletons. This clonotype appeared many times. The sequencing input was naive CD8+ T cells from blood, with Jurkat cell RNA spiked in. Stated subset: FACS-sorted CD8+CD4-CCR7+CD45RA+ naive T cells. The gene calls are TRBV29-1 and TRBJ1-2, with D hard to call. This TCR came from a human donor in good health. Some libraries in this study had Jurkat cell RNA spiked in. The DNA for the CDR3 is TGCAGCGTTGAAGATCGAGAGGTTAACTATGGCTACACCTTC. This encodes CSVEDREVNYGYTF.